This T cell receptor beta chain derives from a study of T cells in Graves' hyperthyroidism and ophthalmopathy. Study context: Initial diagnosis, before any treatment, was when peripheral blood was collected.

Amplification of TCR beta CDR3 regions was performed using RNA transcripts as template. HTBI primers were the set used in a first-round RT-PCR of the TCR CDR3. TCRdb reanalysed the multiplex PCR reads using MiXCR and keeps one entry per CDR3 protein. This table holds nearly 750,000 distinct CDR3 sequences, about a third found once. Stable Graves' hyperthyroidism meant no ophthalmopathy progression within 18 months. These patients, aged 18 to 65, had recently diagnosed hyperthyroidism lasting under 2 months. An approximately 10 ml volume of fresh peripheral blood provided the PBMCs. The V gene's germline CDR1 is DFQATT and CDR2 SNEGSKA (reference sequence). CDR3 size: 16 residues. V lost 0 bases, J lost 3 bases, and 15 bases lay in between.

The receptor was isolated from a middle-aged woman with Graves' hyperthyroidism. The J gene is TRBJ1-5, the V gene TRBV20-1; D is possibly TRBD1 (5 bases). The specimen was blood. CDR3 coding DNA: TGCAGTGCTAGAGAAACGGGGACGGGCGCCAATCAGCCCCAGCATTTT. Its protein is CSARETGTGANQPQHF.